Below are 16 T cell receptor beta chains sequenced from a single sample in a study of T cell repertoires in cytomegalovirus infection. TCRdb used MiXCR to reprocess the reads, holding one entry per CDR3 protein. Of approximately 160,000 distinct CDR3 sequences detected, over 15% appear once; the ten largest clones hold about 17%. Sequencing was done on a sample of CD8+ T cells from PBMCs. The receptors shown here come from a human donor in good health (CMV status not recorded). Some clones in this sample may be carry-over from other donors' samples.

J is TRBJ1-2 and V is TRBV27; TRBD1 might be the D (5 bases). Germline assignment: CDR1 MNHEY and CDR2 SMNVEV (reference sequence). The V and J ends lost 4 bases and 4 bases respectively, with 10 bases between them. The CDR3 totals 13 residues. In DNA, the CDR3 is TGTGCCAGCAGTTCAGGGATGCGCTATGGCTACACCTTC. Translated: CASSSGMRYGYTF.

In this sample, this clonotype turned up a few times. The genes are TRBV29-1 and TRBJ2-2; either TRBD1 or TRBD2 may supply D (7 bases each). CDR3 length: 13 amino acids. V dropped 7 bases and J dropped 7 bases, with 16 bases sitting between them. Germline assignment: CDR1 SQVTM and CDR2 ANQGSEA. The CDR3 bases are TGCAGCGCCCGGGGAGGGGGCGGCGGGGAGCTGTTTTTT. Amino acid sequence: CSARGGGGGELFF.

In this sample, this clonotype turned up a few times. The V call is TRBV4-1, the J call TRBJ2-5; D is possibly TRBD2 (7 bases). CDR1 is MGHRA and CDR2 is YSYEKL in the germline V gene. V lost 3 bases and J lost 6, with 14 bases in between. This CDR3 has 14 residues. CDR3 nucleotide sequence: TGCGCCAGCAGCCAGAAGGGGGGGATTCAGACCCAGTACTTC. Translated: CASSQKGGIQTQYF.

The chain carries TRBV11-2 and TRBJ2-5; 10 nucleotides align to TRBD1. V was pared by 8 bases and J by 3 bases, with 6 bases of the junction left unmatched. The CDR3 consists of 14 residues. Germline loops: CDR1 SGHAT, CDR2 FQNNGV. The CDR3 region is CASGLGTGEETQYF. CDR3 DNA sequence: TGTGCCAGCGGACTCGGGACAGGGGAAGAGACCCAGTACTTC.

Here the CDR3 DNA reads TGCAGCGTCGCGACAGGGTATAATGAAAAACTGTTTTTT. The encoded protein is CSVATGYNEKLFF. The chain uses TRBV29-1 and TRBJ1-4; 7 nucleotides align to TRBD1. Germline loops: CDR1 SQVTM, CDR2 ANQGSEA. The CDR3 length is 13 residues. V lost 6 bases, J lost 4 bases, and 5 bases stayed unmatched.

CDR3 residues: CASSPGGFYEQYF. CDR3 bases: TGTGCCAGCAGCCCGGGTGGGTTCTACGAGCAGTACTTC. The rearrangement joins TRBV7-8 to TRBJ2-7; D remains unclear. There are 13 residues in the CDR3. V lost 5 bases to trimming and J lost 3 bases, with 11 bases between them. Per the germline V gene, CDR1 is SGHVS and CDR2 is FQNEAQ.

This clonotype was counted only a few times. The chain has TRBV4-1 and TRBJ1-5; D gene ambiguous. Trimming removed 3 bases from V and 1 base from J, with 4 bases in between. Looked up from germline, CDR1 is MGHRA and CDR2 is YSYEKL. The CDR3 runs to 13 residues. The CDR3 spells CASSHLSNQPQHF. CDR3 coding DNA: TGCGCCAGCAGCCACTTAAGCAATCAGCCCCAGCATTTT.

The chain links TRBV11-2 to TRBJ2-3; a possible D gene is TRBD2 (5 bases). V shed 0 bases and J shed 3 bases, with 13 bases lying between them. This CDR3 has 16 residues. Germline CDR1 reads SGHAT; CDR2 reads FQNNGV. CDR3 sequence reads: CASSLDENGDTDTQYF. CDR3 in DNA: TGTGCCAGCAGCTTAGATGAGAACGGGGATACAGATACGCAGTATTTT.

J is TRBJ1-1 and V is TRBV6-1; D unresolved. Germline CDR1 is MNHNS and CDR2 is SASEGT. V lost 6 bases to trimming and J lost 2 bases, with 19 bases between them. CDR3 length: 16 residues. CDR3: CASSDTTDILNTEAFF. The CDR3 coding sequence is TGTGCCAGCAGCGATACCACAGATATCTTAAACACTGAAGCTTTCTTT.

The chain is built from TRBV4-3 and TRBJ1-2; D not certain. Germline V gene lookup returns CDR1 LGHNA and CDR2 YSLEER. V lost 4 bases and J lost 2, with 14 bases in between. This CDR3 is built from 15 residues. The CDR3 protein is CASSPADSLNYGYTF. The CDR3 nucleotides read TGCGCCAGCAGCCCCGCCGATAGCCTCAACTATGGCTACACCTTC.

The rearrangement links TRBV2 to TRBJ1-5; 7 bases are shared with TRBD1. Germline V gene data show CDR1 as SNHLY and CDR2 as FYNNEI. There are 15 residues in the CDR3. Trimming took 6 bases from V and 1 from J; bases not matched to a gene: 6. The CDR3 sequence: CASRPTGWSNQPQHF. The CDR3 nucleotides are TGTGCCAGCAGACCGACAGGGTGGAGCAATCAGCCCCAGCATTTT.

The genes are TRBV2 and TRBJ2-7, with D uncertain. Per the germline V gene, CDR1 is SNHLY and CDR2 is FYNNEI. V gave up 9 bases and J gave up 0 bases, with 6 bases separating them. The CDR3 loop spans 11 amino acids. CDR3 sequence reads: CASWSSYEQYF. In DNA form, the CDR3 reads TGTGCCAGTTGGAGCTCCTACGAGCAGTACTTC.

V gene TRBV2 combines with J gene TRBJ2-1; D is possibly TRBD1 or TRBD2 (5 bases each). CDR1 is SNHLY, CDR2 FYNNEI, per germline. Trimming cost V 1 base and J 10 bases, with 14 bases left between them. This CDR3 has 14 residues. The CDR3 region is CASSEGGPLREQFF. The CDR3 DNA follows: TGTGCCAGCAGTGAAGGGGGACCCCTGAGGGAGCAGTTCTTC.

The V and J genes are TRBV4-1 and TRBJ2-7, with D perhaps TRBD1 or TRBD2 (5 bases each). Trimming removed 0 bases at V and 5 bases at J, with 17 bases between. Germline CDR1 is MGHRA and CDR2 is YSYEKL. This CDR3 is built from 16 residues. This CDR3 is CASSQDVFGARDEQYF. In DNA, the CDR3 is TGCGCCAGCAGCCAAGATGTTTTCGGGGCCAGAGACGAGCAGTACTTC.

V and J are TRBV6-2 or TRBV6-3 and TRBJ2-1; D is perhaps TRBD1 (6 bases). The germline CDR1 and CDR2 sequences are MNHEY and SVGEGT. Trimming stripped 7 bases from V and 4 bases from J, with 17 bases between. The CDR3 totals 15 residues. Written as DNA, the CDR3 is TGTGCCAGCAACCTCGGACAGTATGCATACAATGAGCAGTTCTTC. Its translation: CASNLGQYAYNEQFF.

In its sample, this clonotype was seen a few times. The chain carries TRBV6-1 and TRBJ1-5; D gene ambiguous. The V end lost 7 bases, the J end lost 0 bases, and 7 bases lay between the germline ends. Germline-derived CDR1 and CDR2 are MNHNS and SASEGT. The CDR3 extends over 13 amino acids. CDR3 sequence reads: CASTELSNQPQHF. CDR3 nucleotides: TGTGCCAGCACCGAGCTTAGCAATCAGCCCCAGCATTTT.